This entry is about one TCR beta chain. What it recognizes is unknown. A much larger clone lies a single base off, so this may be a read error. Molecular barcoded adaptors covering alpha/delta and beta/gamma chains were used on about 390 ng RNA. TCRdb ran MiXCR on the reads and lists one entry per CDR3 protein. Of over 50,000 distinct CDR3 sequences detected, 15% to 25% appear once; the ten largest clones hold more than 13%. The sample belongs to a study of read filtering for tumor transcriptome and immune sequencing. The CDR3 is 12 amino acids. The germline gives CDR1 DFQATT, CDR2 SNEGSKA (reference sequence). The ends were cut back, 4 bases at V and 6 bases at J, with 11 bases in the middle. The study's findings and limits: Even smaller IR-seq throughput identified most shared clonotypes. Without single-read clonotypes, shared clonotype proportions correlated more between IR-seq and RNA-seq.

Input material: a population of CD138-negative cells sorted from bone marrow. The chain employs TRBV20-1 and TRBJ2-3, with no clear D. This TCR came from a donor over 35 with multiple myeloma. This chain's CDR3 is CSAMVGSDTQYF. DNA for the CDR3: TGCAGTGCTATGGTCGGATCGGATACGCAGTATTTT.